Shown below are 8 T cell receptor beta chains from a single sample sequenced in a study of blood T cell repertoires in COVID-19 (dated by TCRdb to about 2020). The protocol used for the library was the immunoSEQ multiplex PCR assay. This immuneACCESS table, as held by TCRdb, lists in-frame sequences with V and J called but not all clones. Of the missing ones, under half trace to an unresolved V gene in checked studies; the others have no known cause. This sample lists roughly 53,000 clones; about 80% were detected once. Of the sample, 11% to 15% is held by the ten largest clones. Material for sequencing was peripheral blood. The receptors originated from a human donor in a cohort sampled during active COVID-19.

DNA for the CDR3: TGTGCCTGGAGTGTACAAAGACAGGGGGGGCAGTACTTC. This translates into CAWSVQRQGGQYF. The V call is TRBV30, the J call TRBJ2-7; 9 bases fit TRBD1. There are 13 residues in the CDR3. Germline trimming cut 0 bases from V and 9 bases from J; bases unmatched to any gene: 6. From germline, CDR1 is GTSNPN and CDR2 SVGIG (reference sequence).

The chain carries TRBV4-1 and TRBJ2-3; 8 nucleotides line up with TRBD1. CDR3 length equals 19 residues. Germline trimming cut 1 base from V and 1 base from J; bases unmatched to any gene: 13. Germline CDR1 MGHRA, CDR2 YSYEKL. The CDR3 bases are TGCGCCAGCAGCCAAGTGGGGCTGGACAGGGTCGTTGGCACAGATACGCAGTATTTT. Protein sequence: CASSQVGLDRVVGTDTQYF.

The V call is TRBV7-9, the J call TRBJ1-6; 7 nucleotides align to TRBD1. V was clipped by 3 bases and J by 7 bases; unmatched bases: 3. The germline V gene encodes CDR1 SEHNR and CDR2 FQNEAQ (reference sequence). There are 14 residues in the CDR3. CDR3 in DNA: TGTGCCAGCAGCTTCCGACAGGGAAATTCACCCCTCCACTTT. Encoded protein: CASSFRQGNSPLHF.

The V call is TRBV10-3, the J call TRBJ2-3; D remains ambiguous. Trimming removed 3 bases at V and 0 bases at J, with 4 bases between. CDR3 length: 13 residues. Looked up from germline, CDR1 is ENHRY and CDR2 is SYGVKD. CDR3 in amino acids: CAISESSTDTQYF. As DNA, the CDR3 is TGTGCCATCAGTGAATCTAGCACAGATACGCAGTATTTT.

This clone occurred once. The gene calls are TRBV2 and TRBJ2-1; 10 nucleotides match TRBD1. Germline CDR1 and CDR2: SNHLY and FYNNEI. The CDR3 is 15 amino acids. With V trimmed by 5 bases and J by 4 bases, 5 bases remained unmatched. The CDR3 DNA is TGTGCCAGCAGTCCGGGACAGGGGTTTTACAATGAGCAGTTCTTC. It encodes CASSPGQGFYNEQFF.

The chain employs TRBV10-3 and TRBJ2-3; D possibly corresponds to TRBD2 (5 bases). Per germline, CDR1 ENHRY and CDR2 SYGVKD. V lost 3 bases, J lost 1 base, and 17 bases lay in between. The CDR3 covers 17 residues. CDR3 amino acids: CAISDSGSESRTDTQYF. The CDR3 nucleotides read TGTGCCATCAGTGACTCGGGGAGCGAGAGCCGCACAGATACGCAGTATTTT.

The chain combines TRBV29-1 with TRBJ1-2; 7 positions match TRBD1. In germline, CDR1 is SQVTM, CDR2 ANQGSEA. V lost 4 bases to trimming and J lost 4 bases; unmatched junction nucleotides: 6. The CDR3 is 13 amino acids. The CDR3 DNA reads TGCAGCGTTGGGGACAGCTACGCCTATGGCTACACCTTC. As protein: CSVGDSYAYGYTF. The entire variable domain, with the rest obtained from reference TRBV29-1 and TRBJ1-2, is as follows: SAVISQKPSRDICQRGTSLTIQCQVDSQVTMMFWYRQQPGQSLTLIATANQGSEATYESGFVIDKFPISRPNLTFSTLTVSNMSPEDSSIYLCSVGDSYAYGYTFGSGTRLTVV.

The rearrangement joins TRBV7-9 to TRBJ2-3, with TRBD2 matching 10 bases. The V and J ends lost 7 bases and 3 bases, in that order; junction bases with no gene match: 13. This CDR3 comprises 17 residues. Germline V gene sequence: CDR1 SEHNR, CDR2 FQNEAQ (reference sequence). CDR3 in amino acids: CASNPLAGGRRTDTQYF. The CDR3 bases are TGTGCCAGCAACCCATTAGCGGGGGGAAGGAGGACAGATACGCAGTATTTT.